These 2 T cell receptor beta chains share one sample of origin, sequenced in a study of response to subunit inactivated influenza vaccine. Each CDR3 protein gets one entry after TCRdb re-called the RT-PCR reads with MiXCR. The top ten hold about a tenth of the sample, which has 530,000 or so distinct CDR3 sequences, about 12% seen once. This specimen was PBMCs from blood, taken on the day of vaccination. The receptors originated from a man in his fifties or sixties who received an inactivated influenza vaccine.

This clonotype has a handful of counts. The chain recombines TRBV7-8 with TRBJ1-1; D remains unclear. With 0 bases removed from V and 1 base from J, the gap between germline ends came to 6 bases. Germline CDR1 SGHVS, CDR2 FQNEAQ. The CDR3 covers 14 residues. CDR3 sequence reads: CASSLASWNTEAFF. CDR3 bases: TGTGCCAGCAGCTTAGCTTCATGGAACACTGAAGCTTTCTTT.

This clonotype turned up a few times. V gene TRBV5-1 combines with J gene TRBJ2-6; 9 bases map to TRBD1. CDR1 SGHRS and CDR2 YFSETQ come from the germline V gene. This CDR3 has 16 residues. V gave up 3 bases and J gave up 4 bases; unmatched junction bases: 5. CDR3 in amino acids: CASSWGQGTGANVLTF. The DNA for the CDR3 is TGCGCCAGCAGCTGGGGACAGGGTACGGGGGCCAACGTCCTGACTTTC.